The present TCR beta chain was sequenced within a study of early T cells in non-severe SARS-CoV-2 infection. Study at large: The input, bulk RNA from unsorted whole blood, was sequenced, and chains were unpaired.

TCRdb re-called the 5' RACE reads through MiXCR, storing one row per CDR3 protein. The sample consists of roughly 28,000 distinct CDR3 sequences, over 5% of them appearing once. V was pared by 2 bases and J by 1 base, with 12 bases between. The CDR3 is 15 residues long. CDR1 and CDR2 (germline): SGHAT, FQNNGV. The sample taken for sequencing was whole blood. The rearrangement links TRBV11-2 to TRBJ2-7; D ambiguous. This TCR came from an adult who was a healthcare worker with PCR-confirmed SARS-CoV-2 infection or an uninfected control (not recorded which). CDR3 nucleotides: TGTGCCAGCAGCTTAATAGTGACTGGATCCTACGAGCAGTACTTC. Encoded protein: CASSLIVTGSYEQYF. The complete variable domain, with remaining parts taken from reference TRBV11-2 and TRBJ2-7, reads EAGVAQSPRYKIIEKRQSVAFWCNPISGHATLYWYQQILGQGPKLLIQFQNNGVVDDSQLPKDRFSAERLKGVDSTLKIQPAKLEDSAVYLCASSLIVTGSYEQYFGPGTRLTVT.